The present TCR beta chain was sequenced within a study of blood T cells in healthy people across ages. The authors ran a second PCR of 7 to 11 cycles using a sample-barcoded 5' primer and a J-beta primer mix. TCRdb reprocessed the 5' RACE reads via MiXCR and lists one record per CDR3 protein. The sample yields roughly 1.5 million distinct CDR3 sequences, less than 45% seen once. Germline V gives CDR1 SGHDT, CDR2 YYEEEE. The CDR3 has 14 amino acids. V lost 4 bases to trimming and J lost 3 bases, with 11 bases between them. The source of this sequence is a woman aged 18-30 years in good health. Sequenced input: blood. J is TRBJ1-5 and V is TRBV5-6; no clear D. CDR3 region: CASSQFPTNQPQHF. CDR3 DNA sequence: TGTGCCAGCAGCCAGTTCCCGACCAATCAGCCCCAGCATTTT.